These T cell receptor beta chains were read from a single sample in a study of cytomegalovirus exposure and HLA in healthy donors. Measured with immunoSEQ multiplex PCR; TCRdb has only the in-frame clones, and not every one. The sample consists of about 110,000 clones, around 67% of them appearing once. The sample taken for sequencing was PBMCs. Receptor source: a woman aged 40 to 50 in good health and CMV-seropositive. Both conserved end residues are part of each CDR3. The D gene is left open where the match is weak. Some rows have no size entry. The others give once, few or many, or a class for an expanded clone.

v_call	d_call	j_call	clone_size	cdr3_aa	cdr3_nt
TRBV7-8	NA	TRBJ2-5	few	CASSLRAGVETQYF	TGTGCCAGCAGCTTACGGGCCGGGGTGGAGACCCAGTACTTC
TRBV15	NA	TRBJ1-2	once	CATSRPDMGRINYDYTF	TGTGCCACCAGCAGGCCCGACATGGGGCGCATCAACTATGACTACACCTTC
TRBV4-1	NA	TRBJ1-4	NA	CASSQDNTGSEKLFF	TGCGCCAGCAGCCAAGATAACACAGGGAGTGAAAAACTGTTTTTT
TRBV9	TRBD2	TRBJ2-1	NA	CASSVGRGGRNEQFF	TGTGCCAGCAGCGTAGGACGGGGGGGAAGGAATGAGCAGTTCTTC
TRBV6-1	NA	TRBJ1-2	NA	CASSVGETSFYGYTF	TGTGCCAGCAGTGTCGGAGAAACCTCTTTCTATGGCTACACCTTC
TRBV5-6	TRBD2	TRBJ2-7	once	CASSFGAGGIYEQYF	TGTGCCAGCAGCTTTGGGGCGGGGGGGATCTACGAGCAGTACTTC
TRBV5-6	TRBD1	TRBJ1-6	few	CASSWATGKNSPLHF	TGTGCCAGCAGCTGGGCGACAGGGAAAAATTCACCCCTCCACTTT
TRBV7-2	TRBD1	TRBJ2-5	NA	CASSPDRGLIGETQYF	TGTGCCAGCAGTCCTGACAGGGGGCTCATAGGAGAGACCCAGTACTTC
TRBV7-9	NA	TRBJ1-2	NA	CASKRGGATYGYTF	TGTGCCAGCAAAAGGGGCGGCGCCACCTATGGCTACACCTTC
TRBV6-5	TRBD2	TRBJ2-7	NA	CASSYEASGVPMYF	TGTGCCAGCAGTTACGAGGCTAGCGGGGTCCCAATGTACTTC
TRBV20-1	NA	TRBJ1-2	NA	CSAAGRGYTF	TGCAGTGCGGCAGGGAGGGGCTACACCTTC
TRBV5-4	NA	TRBJ1-3	few	CASSLHSSGNTIYF	TGTGCCAGCAGCCTACACAGCTCTGGAAACACCATATATTTT
TRBV4-3	NA	TRBJ2-7	few	CASSQDVAGGQSYEQYF	TGCGCCAGCAGCCAAGATGTTGCCGGTGGACAGAGTTACGAGCAGTACTTC
TRBV29-1	TRBD1	TRBJ1-5	NA	CSVQQGASQPQHF	TGCAGCGTTCAACAGGGGGCCAGTCAGCCCCAGCATTTT
TRBV6-5	TRBD2	TRBJ2-3	NA	CASTQAGALTDTQYF	TGTGCCAGTACCCAAGCGGGGGCCCTCACAGATACGCAGTATTTT
TRBV7-9	TRBD1	TRBJ2-3	NA	CAAGQALTDTQYF	TGTGCCGCCGGACAGGCCCTCACAGATACGCAGTATTTT
TRBV7-8	TRBD1	TRBJ2-4	NA	CASSLAQGANSKNIQYF	TGTGCCAGCAGCTTAGCCCAGGGGGCGAATTCCAAAAACATTCAGTACTTC
TRBV27	TRBD1	TRBJ1-3	NA	CASSLAGTGSRPIYF	TGTGCCAGCAGTCTCGCCGGGACAGGGTCCCGGCCCATATATTTT
TRBV30	NA	TRBJ2-2	NA	CAWTAVANTGELFF	TGTGCCTGGACCGCTGTAGCGAACACCGGGGAGCTGTTTTTT
TRBV6-5	TRBD2	TRBJ2-3	NA	CAASNGRGGTDTQYF	TGTGCCGCCTCCAACGGGCGGGGGGGCACAGATACGCAGTATTTT
TRBV4-3	NA	TRBJ2-6	NA	CASSQVFGEFSGANVLTF	TGCGCCAGCAGCCAAGTGTTTGGAGAGTTTTCTGGGGCCAACGTCCTGACTTTC
TRBV18	NA	TRBJ1-2	NA	CASSPIRTALYGYTF	TGTGCCAGCTCACCCATTAGGACAGCCCTTTATGGCTACACCTTC
TRBV30	NA	TRBJ2-5	NA	CAWIGGAGVTQYF	TGTGCCTGGATAGGGGGGGCCGGCGTGACCCAGTACTTC